The source of this T cell receptor beta chain is a study of blood T cell repertoires in COVID-19 (dated by TCRdb to the early 2020s). Notes on the research overall: Collaborator samples came from the United States, Italy and Spain and covered acute and convalescent phases of COVID-19. The prospective study material was composed of cDNA or gDNA derived from T cells, B-cell-depleted T cells, or PBMCs. The dataset comprised deeply sampled blood TCRbeta repertoires from subjects exposed to, actively infected with, or recovered from COVID-19. A freely available public database, intended as a resource for researchers studying the immune response to SARS-CoV-2, is where the repertoires were released. The samples were drawn from two sources: the first 160 participants of the ongoing ImmuneRACE study, and 1,254 subjects contributed by 6 global collaborators. A de-identified subject ID, COVID-19 status, age in years and sex were almost always included in the sample metadata. HLA class I and class II types, where available, came from metadata supplied by the sample provider rather than from assay-based typing.

TCRbeta CDR3 regions were amplified from genomic DNA using the immunoSEQ Assay, a bias-controlled multiplex PCR. The study's own analysis went as follows. Within the assay, amplification of reference gene primers was used to estimate how many nucleated cells each sample contained. To quantify the absolute abundance of each unique TCRbeta CDR3 rearrangement, sequence reads were collapsed and filtered. Productive Simpson clonality was computed per sample as the square root of Simpson's diversity index over productive rearrangements. Imported from immuneACCESS, the table was reduced by TCRdb to in-frame sequences with V and J called. These copies leave out some clones; in studies compared against another copy, an unresolved V gene accounts for under half, and the cause of the remainder is not known. That table is the source of V, J and clone size, and D and trimming were worked out from the DNA. Across this sample there are about 170,000 clones, with about four fifths seen only once. Roughly 8% of the sample goes to the ten largest clones.

A note on this clone: What this receptor recognizes is not known. Nothing much larger sits one base from this clone, and base qualities are not available.

A second Seattle source provided samples from volunteer blood donors who had recovered from COVID-19. Whole blood was collected in K2EDTA tubes by collaborating institutions according to the institutions' own protocols. For TCRbeta analysis, collaborators shipped samples as frozen whole blood, isolated PBMCs, or DNA extracted from either of those sample types. The full study reports these points: Clinical and demographic metadata were provided uncurated, with the amount varying by source and participant.

From a lookup of the germline V gene, CDR1 and CDR2 are SGHNT and YENEEA. Trimming costs V 5 bases and J 2 bases, and their ends lie 18 bases apart. Counted from cysteine to phenylalanine, this CDR3 has 16 amino acids. Only the CDR3 portion is preserved as DNA: 48 bases, with reading frame beginning at the first base. The material sequenced was peripheral blood. In this chain, TRBV11-3 is recombined with TRBJ2-5; confidence is insufficient to name the D gene. This TCR came from a man aged 35 to 55 who had recovered from COVID-19. CDR3 sequence: CASSAGAATRQETQYF. The nucleotides read TGTGCCAGCAGCGCCGGAGCAGCCACCCGTCAAGAGACCCAGTACTTC.